This TCR beta chain was observed in a study of blood T cell repertoires in COVID-19. Study-level information: The samples span acute and convalescent COVID-19 from the United States, Italy and Spain.

In the original analysis: It was from reference gene primer amplification that nucleated cell counts were estimated. The protocol was immunoSEQ multiplex PCR, while the TCRdb copy is restricted to in-frame clones and leaves out a portion. The V and J calls and clone size are taken from that table; D and trimming were inferred from the DNA. The sample consists of roughly 330,000 clones, approximately 89% of them appearing once. Donors in Cohort 3 who had recovered were those with two negative PCRs, healthcare professional clearance, or resolution of their symptoms. This CDR3 is built from 16 residues. Germline CDR1 reads MNHEY; CDR2 reads SVGAGI. After removal of 2 bases from V and 4 bases from J, the junction contained 5 bases not matched to a gene.

This receptor was identified in a woman between 25 and 40 years old who had recovered from COVID-19. The sample was PBMCs or T cells enriched from blood (not recorded which). The chain employs TRBV6-5 and TRBJ2-2; 9 bases are shared with TRBD1. The CDR3 DNA reads as TGTGCCAGCAGTTACCTTTACAGGGGGCCCACCGGGGAGCTGTTTTTT. This encodes CASSYLYRGPTGELFF.